This TCR beta chain derives from a study of T cells in Graves' hyperthyroidism and ophthalmopathy. RNA transcripts served as the template for amplifying TCR beta CDR3 regions. When the TCR CDR3 underwent first-round RT-PCR, the HTBI primer set was used. TCRdb analysed the multiplex PCR reads with MiXCR anew, one entry per CDR3 protein. The table lists under 450,000 distinct CDR3 sequences, more than 15% of them singletons. Stable hyperthyroidism: no ophthalmopathy progression over 18 months of follow-up. Source material: blood. The receptor was isolated from a woman aged 18-29 years with Graves' hyperthyroidism.

CDR3 coding DNA: TGCGCCAGCAGCTCAAGGACAGCCCCCTACGAGCAGTACTTC. Its protein product is CASSSRTAPYEQYF. The chain carries TRBV10-1 and TRBJ2-7; possible D gene TRBD1, 6 bases. The CDR3 sequence is 14 residues long. Between the trimmed V and J ends, which lost 6 bases and 2 bases, there was a span of 14 bases. Germline assignment: CDR1 WNHNN and CDR2 SYGVQD (reference sequence).